This TCR beta chain is drawn from a study of control samples from healthy donors and cancer patients. This CDR3 has 17 amino acids. Trimming removed 0 bases from V and 1 base from J, with 14 bases in between. Looked up from germline, CDR1 is SEHNR and CDR2 is FQNEAQ (reference sequence). TCRdb keeps only in-frame clones here, not all; method: immunoSEQ multiplex PCR. The sample carries tens of thousands of clones, approximately 90% recorded once. The chain employs TRBV7-9 and TRBJ2-3; D might be TRBD1 (6 bases). Material for sequencing was PBMCs. This TCR was sampled from a woman in her thirties or forties with head and neck cancer. The CDR3 DNA sequence: TGTGCCAGCAGCTTAGCGCAGGGCAGGGGAGGCACAGATACGCAGTATTTT. Amino acid sequence: CASSLAQGRGGTDTQYF. The variable domain in full, completed from reference TRBV7-9 and TRBJ2-3, reads DTGVSQNPRHKITKRGQNVTFRCDPISEHNRLYWYRQTLGQGPEFLTYFQNEAQLEKSRLLSDRFSAERPKGSFSTLEIQRTEQGDSAMYLCASSLAQGRGGTDTQYFGPGTRLTVL.